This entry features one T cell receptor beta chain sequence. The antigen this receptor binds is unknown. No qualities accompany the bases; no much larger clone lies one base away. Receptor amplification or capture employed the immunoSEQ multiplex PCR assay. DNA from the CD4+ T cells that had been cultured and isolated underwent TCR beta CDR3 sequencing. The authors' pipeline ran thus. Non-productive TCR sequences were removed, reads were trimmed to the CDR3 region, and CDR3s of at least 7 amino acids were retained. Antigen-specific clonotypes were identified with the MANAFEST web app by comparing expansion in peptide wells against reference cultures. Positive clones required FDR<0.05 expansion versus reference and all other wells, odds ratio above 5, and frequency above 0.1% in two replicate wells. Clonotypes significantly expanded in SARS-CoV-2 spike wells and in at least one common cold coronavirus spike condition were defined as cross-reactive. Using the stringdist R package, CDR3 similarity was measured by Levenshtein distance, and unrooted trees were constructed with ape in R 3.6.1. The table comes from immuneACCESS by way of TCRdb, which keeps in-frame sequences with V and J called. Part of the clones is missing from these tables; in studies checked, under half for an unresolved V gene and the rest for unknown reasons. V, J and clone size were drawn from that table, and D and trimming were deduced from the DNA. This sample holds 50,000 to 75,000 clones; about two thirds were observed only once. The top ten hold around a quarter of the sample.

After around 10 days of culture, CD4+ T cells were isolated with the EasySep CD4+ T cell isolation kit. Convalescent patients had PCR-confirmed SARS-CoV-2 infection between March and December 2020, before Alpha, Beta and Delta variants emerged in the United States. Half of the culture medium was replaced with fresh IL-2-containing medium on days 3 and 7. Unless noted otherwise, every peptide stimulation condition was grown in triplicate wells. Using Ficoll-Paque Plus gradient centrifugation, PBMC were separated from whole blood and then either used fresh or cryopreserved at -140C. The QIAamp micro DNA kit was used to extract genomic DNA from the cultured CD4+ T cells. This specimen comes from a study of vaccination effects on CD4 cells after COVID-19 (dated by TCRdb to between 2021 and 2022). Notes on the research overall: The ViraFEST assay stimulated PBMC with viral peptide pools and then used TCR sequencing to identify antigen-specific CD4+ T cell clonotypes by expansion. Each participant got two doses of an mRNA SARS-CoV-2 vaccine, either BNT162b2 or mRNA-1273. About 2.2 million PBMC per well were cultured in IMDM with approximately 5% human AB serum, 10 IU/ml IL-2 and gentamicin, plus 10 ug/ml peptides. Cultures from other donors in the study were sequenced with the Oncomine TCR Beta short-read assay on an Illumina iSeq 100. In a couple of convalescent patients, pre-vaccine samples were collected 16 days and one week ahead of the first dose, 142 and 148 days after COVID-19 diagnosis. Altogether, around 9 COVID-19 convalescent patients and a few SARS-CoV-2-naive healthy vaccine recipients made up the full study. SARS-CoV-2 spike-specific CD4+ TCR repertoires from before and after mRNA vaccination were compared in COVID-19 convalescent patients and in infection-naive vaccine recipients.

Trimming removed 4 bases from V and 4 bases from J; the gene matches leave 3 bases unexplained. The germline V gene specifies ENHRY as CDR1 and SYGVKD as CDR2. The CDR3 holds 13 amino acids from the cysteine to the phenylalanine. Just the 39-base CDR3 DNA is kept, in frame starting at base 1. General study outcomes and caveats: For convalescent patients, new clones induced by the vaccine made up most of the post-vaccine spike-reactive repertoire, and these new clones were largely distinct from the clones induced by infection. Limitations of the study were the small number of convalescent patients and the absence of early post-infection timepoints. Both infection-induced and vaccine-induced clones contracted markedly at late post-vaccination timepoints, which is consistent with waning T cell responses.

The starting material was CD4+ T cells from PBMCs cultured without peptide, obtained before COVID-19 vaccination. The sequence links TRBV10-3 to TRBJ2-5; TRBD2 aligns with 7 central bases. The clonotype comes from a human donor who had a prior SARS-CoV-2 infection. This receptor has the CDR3 CAISGLAGETQYF. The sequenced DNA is TGTGCCATCAGTGGACTAGCCGGAGAGACCCAGTACTTC.